These 17 T cell receptor beta chains were sequenced from one sample in a study of human T cells and chemical hapten exposure. The time point was: pre-sensitization, week 0. The treatment here: therapeutic diphenylcyclopropenone sensitization with weekly scalp DPC. TCRdb used MiXCR to reprocess the RACE reads, holding one entry per CDR3 protein. Of 84,000 or so distinct CDR3 sequences listed, around 7.9% are singletons. The sample here was whole blood, taken in connection with sensitization to the hapten diphenylcyclopropenone (DPC). The source of these receptors is a man aged 35-49 years with alopecia areata. Some clones in this sample may be carry-over from other donors' samples.

This clonotype was observed a handful of times. This rearrangement joins TRBV27 to TRBJ2-3, with 9 bases matching TRBD2. The germline CDR1 and CDR2 sequences are MNHEY and SMNVEV (reference sequence). After removal of 4 bases from V and 4 bases from J, the junction contained 9 bases not matched to a gene. The CDR3 length is 16 residues. The CDR3 region has the DNA TGTGCCAGCAGTTCAGCTCCTAGACTAGCGGCAGATACGCAGTATTTT. Its protein product is CASSSAPRLAADTQYF.

The table lists this clonotype with many counts. This sequence joins TRBV9 and TRBJ2-6; D is unresolved. Germline values: CDR1 SGDLS, CDR2 YYNGEE. V lost 0 bases and J lost 0, with 4 bases in between. This CDR3 spans 15 amino acids. The CDR3 sequence is CASSVEVSGANVLTF. The CDR3 DNA reads TGTGCCAGCAGCGTAGAAGTCTCTGGGGCCAACGTCCTGACTTTC.

This clonotype was counted only a few times. The chain joins TRBV2 to TRBJ1-1; the match to TRBD1 covers 7 bases. With 4 bases clipped from V and 3 bases from J, the junction kept 8 bases outside the gene matches. Germline V lookup: CDR1 SNHLY, CDR2 FYNNEI. The CDR3 covers 15 residues. CDR3 bases: TGTGCCAGCAGTGGAATCCAGGGGGGTCACACTGAAGCTTTCTTT. Its translation is CASSGIQGGHTEAFF.

This clonotype was found a few times. The chain combines TRBV20-1 with TRBJ2-1; D gene ambiguous. The germline V gene has CDR1 DFQATT and CDR2 SNEGSKA (reference sequence). V was cut by 1 base and J by 2 bases, with 18 bases left in between. This CDR3 is 17 amino acids long. In DNA, the CDR3 is TGCAGTGCTAGAGCATGGGCTCCCCAAAGGACCTACAATGAGCAGTTCTTC. It translates to CSARAWAPQRTYNEQFF.

The chain uses TRBV11-2 and TRBJ2-2; TRBD1 matches 9 bases. The CDR3 has 16 residues. CDR1 and CDR2 (germline): SGHAT, FQNNGV. V lost 5 bases, J lost 4 bases, and 8 bases stayed unmatched. The CDR3 DNA follows: TGTGCCAGCAGCAAAATGGACAGGGGAGCCACCGGGGAGCTGTTTTTT. It codes for CASSKMDRGATGELFF.

This clonotype came up once. This may be a read error, as it is one base from a much larger clone. This rearrangement joins TRBV11-3 to TRBJ2-3; possibly TRBD2 for D (5 bases). Germline V gene sequence: CDR1 SGHNT, CDR2 YENEEA. The CDR3 length is 15 residues. Trimming removed 5 bases at V and 2 bases at J, with 14 bases between. In DNA, the CDR3 is TGTGCCAGCAGCGCCACTTACGGGATCACAGATACGCAGTATTTT. Its translation: CASSATYGITDTQYF.

V and J are TRBV29-1 and TRBJ2-3; D is unclear. CDR1 is SQVTM, CDR2 ANQGSEA, per germline. V shed 4 bases and J shed 1 base, with 9 bases lying between them. This CDR3 contains 13 residues. CDR3 sequence (DNA): TGCAGCGTTGTACTTTCTGGCACAGATACGCAGTATTTT. Translation: CSVVLSGTDTQYF.

There are many counts of this clonotype. The rearrangement uses TRBV4-2 and TRBJ2-3, with 10 nucleotides matching TRBD2. V shed 4 bases, J shed 3 bases, and the junction held 7 bases outside the gene matches. Germline-derived CDR1 and CDR2 are LGHNA and YNFKEQ. The CDR3 consists of 16 residues. The CDR3 protein is CASSRSSGGLTDTQYF. As DNA, the CDR3 is TGTGCCAGCAGCCGATCTAGCGGGGGACTTACAGATACGCAGTATTTT.

This clonotype was counted at least ten times. The V gene is TRBV18, the J gene TRBJ1-3; no clear D. Looked up from germline, CDR1 is KGHSH and CDR2 is LQKENI. This CDR3 is built from 13 residues. V was trimmed by 3 bases and J by 4 bases, leaving 7 bases between them. CDR3 sequence reads: CASSPPTGNTIYF. The DNA of the CDR3 is TGTGCCAGCTCACCCCCGACAGGAAACACCATATATTTT.

This clonotype occurred many times. The rearrangement links TRBV12-3 or TRBV12-4 to TRBJ1-5, with 7 bases aligning to TRBD1. The ends lost 8 bases at V and 0 bases at J; junction bases unmatched: 4. The CDR3 spans 14 residues. The CDR3, as DNA: TGTGCCAGCCGAAGGGACAGTAGCAATCAGCCCCAGCATTTT. Translated, it gives CASRRDSSNQPQHF.

The V gene is TRBV6-5, the J gene TRBJ1-1; D is possibly TRBD1 (5 bases). Germline V gives CDR1 MNHEY, CDR2 SVGAGI. The ends were cut back, 5 bases at V and 2 bases at J, with 21 bases in the middle. The CDR3 sequence is 17 residues long. The CDR3 region is CASSKSGRGQGNTEAFF. The CDR3 DNA is TGTGCCAGCAGTAAATCCGGCCGGGGTCAGGGAAACACTGAAGCTTTCTTT.

Ten or more counts support this clonotype. The chain couples TRBV29-1 to TRBJ2-3, with 7 bases that match TRBD1. Germline CDR1 reads SQVTM; CDR2 reads ANQGSEA. The CDR3 runs to 12 residues. With V trimmed by 7 bases and J by 6 bases, 7 bases remained unmatched. CDR3 DNA: TGCAGCGCCAGACAGGGTTCCGATACGCAGTATTTT. This encodes CSARQGSDTQYF.

The table lists this clonotype with many counts. The chain uses TRBV28 and TRBJ1-1; TRBD1 is a possible D gene (5 bases). The CDR3 is 14 residues long. With 8 bases removed from V and 0 bases from J, the gap between germline ends came to 13 bases. Germline V gives CDR1 MDHEN, CDR2 SYDVKM. CDR3 sequence reads: CASPPPGLNTEAFF. CDR3 DNA sequence: TGTGCCAGCCCTCCGCCAGGGTTGAACACTGAAGCTTTCTTT.

In its sample, this clonotype was seen a few times. The rearrangement links TRBV7-9 to TRBJ1-5; 8 bases match TRBD1. This CDR3 has 14 residues. The J segment lost 6 bases and the V segment lost 5 bases, leaving 6 bases of the junction unmatched. CDR1 and CDR2 (germline): SEHNR, FQNEAQ (reference sequence). The CDR3 spells CASSPQGASQPQHF. As DNA, the CDR3 is TGTGCCAGCAGCCCCCAGGGGGCAAGTCAGCCCCAGCATTTT. The complete variable domain, with remaining parts taken from reference TRBV7-9 and TRBJ1-5, reads DTGVSQNPRHKITKRGQNVTFRCDPISEHNRLYWYRQTLGQGPEFLTYFQNEAQLEKSRLLSDRFSAERPKGSFSTLEIQRTEQGDSAMYLCASSPQGASQPQHFGDGTRLSIL.

V is TRBV5-1 and J is TRBJ2-5; D not certain. The germline gives CDR1 SGHRS, CDR2 YFSETQ. The V end was cut by 2 bases, the J end by 4 bases, with 9 bases between. This CDR3 region has 13 residues. The CDR3 loop is CASSFSLRETQYF. Written as DNA, the CDR3 is TGCGCCAGCAGCTTTAGTCTTCGAGAGACCCAGTACTTC.

This clonotype has at least ten counts. J is TRBJ2-5 and V is TRBV10-3; D remains unclear. Germline V CDR1 and CDR2: ENHRY, SYGVKD. The CDR3 totals 14 residues. V lost 3 bases, J lost 1 base, and 9 bases lay in between. The CDR3 is CAISDFPSQETQYF. CDR3 in DNA: TGTGCCATCAGTGACTTTCCGAGCCAAGAGACCCAGTACTTC.

This clonotype was counted at least ten times. The CDR3 sequence: CAAKEGGVTDTQYF. In DNA, the CDR3 is TGTGCCGCAAAAGAAGGGGGAGTCACAGATACGCAGTATTTT. The J gene is TRBJ2-3, the V gene TRBV6-2 or TRBV6-3, with D possibly matching TRBD1 (6 bases). Trimming shortened V by 11 bases and J by 2 bases, and 17 bases separated the two germline ends. This CDR3 has 14 amino acids. CDR1 is MNHEY and CDR2 is SVGEGT in the germline V gene.